A single sample gave rise to the 18 T cell receptor beta chains below, sequenced in a study of graft-versus-host responses after intestinal transplantation. Assay: immunoSEQ multiplex PCR; the TCRdb copy retains only in-frame clones and omits some. The table lists over 20,000 clones, about half of them singletons. The specimen was alloreactive CD4+ T cells from a mixed lymphocyte reaction culture, collected before intestinal transplant. The subset is: CFSE-low proliferating T cells sorted from approximately 6-day pre-transplant mixed lymphocyte reaction (GvH or HvG direction). The receptors were gathered from a human patient who received an intestinal transplant.

The chain couples TRBV18 to TRBJ1-1; D ambiguous. Trimming took off 6 bases at V and 0 bases at J, with 8 bases between the two ends. The CDR3 consists of 13 residues. Germline CDR1 is KGHSH and CDR2 is LQKENI. CDR3 sequence: CASSVSMNTEAFF. CDR3 in DNA: TGTGCCAGCTCCGTCAGTATGAACACTGAAGCTTTCTTT.

This clone has more than one count but fewer than ten. The V gene is TRBV18, the J gene TRBJ2-1, with D possibly TRBD2 on 6 matching bases. The CDR3 runs to 13 residues. Per germline, CDR1 KGHSH and CDR2 LQKENI. Trimming took 6 bases from V and 7 from J, leaving 13 bases between them. In DNA, the CDR3 is TGTGCCAGCTCCTACGGGCGGGATAATGAGCAGTTCTTC. This encodes CASSYGRDNEQFF.

The chain links TRBV7-9 to TRBJ1-4, with D tentatively TRBD1 (5 bases). V lost 1 base and J 3 bases, leaving 9 bases between the germline ends. Germline V CDR1 and CDR2: SEHNR, FQNEAQ (reference sequence). The length of the CDR3 is 15 residues. CDR3 protein: CASSLVGAPNEKLFF. The DNA of the CDR3 is TGTGCCAGCAGCTTAGTTGGGGCCCCTAATGAAAAACTGTTTTTT.

A few counts support this clone. This chain connects TRBV5-1 to TRBJ2-2; perhaps TRBD1 as D (5 bases). The CDR3 loop spans 17 amino acids. Deletions cut 1 base from V and 3 bases from J, with 16 bases between. Per germline, CDR1 SGHRS and CDR2 YFSETQ. The CDR3 loop reads CASSLTPAQDYTGELFF. In DNA, the CDR3 is TGCGCCAGCAGCTTGACACCCGCACAGGATTACACCGGGGAGCTGTTTTTT. The full variable domain, rest sourced from reference TRBV5-1 and TRBJ2-2, is KAGVTQTPRYLIKTRGQQVTLSCSPISGHRSVSWYQQTPGQGLQFLFEYFSETQRNKGNFPGRFSGRQFSNSRSEMNVSTLELGDSALYLCASSLTPAQDYTGELFFGEGSRLTVL.

This clone was observed a few times. The chain uses TRBV18 and TRBJ2-5; D is ambiguous. Trimming left V 3 bases short and J 5 bases short, with 10 bases between. The CDR3 has 13 residues. The germline V gene encodes CDR1 KGHSH and CDR2 LQKENI. CDR3 sequence: CASSPLLLETQYF. The CDR3 coding sequence is TGTGCCAGCTCACCTCTACTACTGGAGACCCAGTACTTC.

The chain uses TRBV9 and TRBJ1-3, with D perhaps TRBD1 (5 bases). V gave up 4 bases and J gave up 2 bases, with 13 bases separating them. The V gene's germline CDR1 is SGDLS and CDR2 YYNGEE. CDR3 length: 15 amino acids. CDR3 residues: CASSPGGVAGNTIYF. Written as DNA, the CDR3 is TGTGCCAGCAGCCCGGGAGGGGTCGCTGGAAACACCATATATTTT.

This clone has a handful of counts. The chain couples TRBV7-2 to TRBJ2-1; 14 nucleotides match TRBD2. Germline assignment: CDR1 SGHTA and CDR2 FQGNSA. This CDR3 is 15 amino acids long. Trimming took 5 bases from V and 11 from J; bases not matched to a gene: 8. CDR3 residues: CASSPRLAGGRKQFF. The CDR3 DNA follows: TGTGCCAGCAGCCCCCGACTAGCGGGGGGGAGGAAGCAGTTCTTC.

This clone was seen a handful of times. J is TRBJ1-2 and V is TRBV18, with TRBD1 matching over 7 bases. There are 14 residues in the CDR3. In germline, CDR1 is KGHSH, CDR2 LQKENI. V dropped 3 bases and J dropped 4; count of bases not matched to a gene: 5. As DNA, the CDR3 is TGTGCCAGCTCACCGGACAGGCTCGGCTATGGCTACACCTTC. This gives the protein CASSPDRLGYGYTF.

The chain combines TRBV6-5 with TRBJ2-5, with TRBD1 identical over 7 bases. The end of the DNA is better explained by TRBJ2-7, so the J call may be wrong. This CDR3 is 15 amino acids long. Germline V CDR1 and CDR2: MNHEY, SVGAGI. CDR3 bases: TGTGCCAGCAGCGTAACCGGGACAGTCTTCTACGAGCAGTACTTC. It codes for CASSVTGTVFYEQYF.

The chain employs TRBV27 and TRBJ2-3; 8 nucleotides match TRBD1. With 1 base clipped from V and 0 bases from J, the junction kept 12 bases outside the gene matches. The length of the CDR3 is 19 residues. Germline V CDR1 and CDR2: MNHEY, SMNVEV (reference sequence). The CDR3 DNA sequence: TGTGCCAGCAGTTTATTCGCCCCAACAGGGGGAGTTAGCACAGATACGCAGTATTTT. Protein: CASSLFAPTGGVSTDTQYF.

This clone was picked up one time. CDR3 in DNA: TGTGCCAGCAGAACCGGACAGGGTTTTCATGAGCAGTTCTTC. The encoded protein is CASRTGQGFHEQFF. The V gene is TRBV2, the J gene TRBJ2-1; 8 bases map to TRBD1. The CDR3 contains 14 residues. J was trimmed by 8 bases and V by 6 bases; bases with no gene match: 9. Per the germline V gene, CDR1 is SNHLY and CDR2 is FYNNEI.

By share, this clone ranks as medium-sized (0.01 to 0.1%). This chain connects TRBV29-1 to TRBJ2-1; 9 nucleotides agree with TRBD1. This CDR3 comprises 14 residues. With 7 bases clipped from V and 3 bases from J, the junction kept 7 bases outside the gene matches. Germline CDR1 reads SQVTM; CDR2 reads ANQGSEA. CDR3 sequence reads: CSGRRDRVYNEQFF. Here the CDR3 DNA reads TGCAGCGGACGCCGGGACAGGGTCTACAATGAGCAGTTCTTC.

The chain joins TRBV25-1 to TRBJ1-2; 9 bases map to TRBD1. After removal of 10 bases from V and 4 bases from J, the junction contained 7 bases not matched to a gene. Germline assignment: CDR1 MGHDK and CDR2 SYGVNS. The CDR3 length is 13 residues. The CDR3 bases are TGTGCCACCCGGGACAGGGAACTCTATGGCTACACCTTC. Protein: CATRDRELYGYTF.

In its sample, this clone was seen a few times. Within the sample, other DNA sequences also encode this same CDR3. The chain combines TRBV18 with TRBJ2-3, with a possible D match to TRBD2 (7 bases). Trimming removed 1 base at V and 4 bases at J, with 12 bases between. This CDR3 is 15 amino acids long. Germline assignment: CDR1 KGHSH and CDR2 LQKENI. The CDR3 bases are TGTGCCAGCTCACCACGAACGGGGGGCGCAGATACGCAGTATTTT. Its translation: CASSPRTGGADTQYF. Full variable domain (missing parts from reference TRBV18 and TRBJ2-3): NAGVMQNPRHLVRRRGQEARLRCSPMKGHSHVYWYRQLPEEGLKFMVYLQKENIIDESGMPKERFSAEFPKEGPSILRIQQVVRGDSAAYFCASSPRTGGADTQYFGPGTRLTVL.

This chain joins TRBV10-2 and TRBJ2-1; D gene unclear. This CDR3 comprises 13 residues. Germline V CDR1 and CDR2: WSHSY, SAAADI. The germline V and J ends were trimmed by 10 bases and 6 bases, with 16 bases remaining between them. The CDR3 sequence is CATRLASRNEQFF. CDR3 DNA: TGCGCCACCAGATTGGCCTCCCGCAATGAGCAGTTCTTC.

The chain recombines TRBV9 with TRBJ1-5, with TRBD1 matching 10 bases. V gave up 4 bases and J gave up 6 bases; unmatched junction bases: 4. CDR3 length equals 14 residues. The germline gives CDR1 SGDLS, CDR2 YYNGEE. The CDR3 sequence: CASSSGQGGQPQHF. The CDR3 nucleotides read TGTGCCAGCAGCTCCGGACAGGGGGGTCAGCCCCAGCATTTT.

V usage is TRBV11-3 and J usage is TRBJ1-1, with D tentatively TRBD1 (5 bases). The CDR3 loop spans 14 amino acids. Between the trimmed V and J ends, which lost 3 bases and 1 base, there was a span of 9 bases. Germline-derived CDR1 and CDR2 are SGHNT and YENEEA. CDR3 nucleotides: TGTGCCAGCAGCTTTTCGGGGGGGAACACTGAAGCTTTCTTT. Translation gives CASSFSGGNTEAFF.

This sequence joins TRBV5-1 and TRBJ2-2; a weak D match, TRBD1 (6 bases). This CDR3 is built from 17 residues. The germline CDR1 and CDR2 sequences are SGHRS and YFSETQ. The ends were cut back, 0 bases at V and 4 bases at J, with 16 bases in the middle. The CDR3 sequence is CASSLGPGRGFTGELFF. CDR3 nucleotides: TGCGCCAGCAGCTTGGGACCGGGAAGGGGGTTCACCGGGGAGCTGTTTTTT.